The next 5 T cell receptor beta chains were all read from a single sample in a study of T cell clonotyping in hematopoietic cell transplantation. Assay used: immunoSEQ multiplex PCR; TCRdb lists only in-frame clones, some missing. This table has some 40,000 clones, about 95% appearing once. Sequenced sample: peripheral blood mononuclear cells. These receptor sequences come from a man aged 25 to 40 in good health. Some clones in this sample may be carry-over from other donors' samples.

This clone was seen once. This chain joins TRBV5-4 and TRBJ2-6; D unresolved. Per the germline V gene, CDR1 is SGHNT and CDR2 is YYREEE (reference sequence). The CDR3 extends over 16 amino acids. V lost 1 base and J lost 4, with 12 bases in between. In DNA, the CDR3 is TGTGCCAGCAGCTTGATTGAGGTCCCGGGGGCCAACGTCCTGACTTTC. Protein sequence: CASSLIEVPGANVLTF.

This clone was picked up one time. V gene TRBV27 combines with J gene TRBJ2-7; no clear D. This CDR3 region has 14 residues. Per the germline V gene, CDR1 is MNHEY and CDR2 is SMNVEV (reference sequence). Trimming removed 2 bases at V and 2 bases at J, with 10 bases between. Here the CDR3 DNA reads TGTGCCAGCAGTTTAAGTGTAGAGCCCTACGAGCAGTACTTC. Amino acid sequence: CASSLSVEPYEQYF.

This clone was seen just once. This chain links TRBV9 with TRBJ2-7; 7 bases align to TRBD2. CDR3 length: 13 amino acids. Germline assignment: CDR1 SGDLS and CDR2 YYNGEE. V gave up 2 bases and J gave up 6 bases; unmatched junction bases: 5. Here the CDR3 reads CASSVGAGSEQYF. The CDR3 DNA reads TGTGCCAGCAGCGTGGGAGCGGGATCCGAGCAGTACTTC.

V gene TRBV7-9 combines with J gene TRBJ1-6; D is undetermined. V dropped 4 bases and J dropped 3 bases, with 13 bases sitting between them. CDR3 length equals 16 residues. Germline V lookup: CDR1 SEHNR, CDR2 FQNEAQ (reference sequence). The CDR3 DNA is TGTGCCAGCAGCTGGAGGGCAGAATTCTATAATTCACCCCTCCACTTT. It specifies CASSWRAEFYNSPLHF.

The chain combines TRBV4-1 with TRBJ1-1, with TRBD1 as a possible D gene (5 bases). The ends were cut back, 6 bases at V and 2 bases at J, with 13 bases in the middle. Germline CDR1 MGHRA, CDR2 YSYEKL. The CDR3 is made up of 14 amino acids. CDR3 region: CASREVGANTEAFF. For the CDR3, the DNA is TGCGCCAGCAGGGAGGTCGGGGCAAACACTGAAGCTTTCTTT.